This T cell receptor (beta chain) was recorded in a study of blood T cell repertoires in COVID-19 (dated by TCRdb to 2020 to 2022). About the study as a whole: The collaborator samples originated in the United States, Italy and Spain and spanned the acute and convalescent phases of COVID-19. The material from the prospective study consisted of cDNA or gDNA derived from T cells, B-cell-depleted T cells, or PBMCs. Deeply sampled blood TCRbeta repertoires from subjects exposed to, actively infected with, or recovered from COVID-19 were included in the dataset. The repertoires were released in a freely available public database intended as a resource for research on the immune response to SARS-CoV-2. The samples were drawn from the first 160 participants of the ongoing ImmuneRACE study and from 1,200 or so subjects provided by 6 global collaborators. Nearly every sample came with metadata listing a de-identified subject ID, COVID-19 status, age in years and sex. Where HLA class I and class II types were available, the types were taken from metadata supplied by the sample provider, not from assay-based typing. The study at large found these results: The amount of clinical and demographic metadata varied by source and participant and was provided uncurated.

The CDR1 and CDR2 encoded by the germline V gene are SGHDN and FVKESK. The cysteine opens and the phenylalanine closes a CDR3 of 14 amino acids. Only the CDR3 part of the read is kept: 42 bases, read in frame from the first base. The V end loses 3 bases and the J end loses 2 bases, and a stretch of 11 bases separates them. This clone was seen once. Its antigen has not been determined. Base quality data are lacking; no much larger clone is found one base away. In the prospective study, participants were about 18 to 95 years old, resided in about two dozen geographic areas of the United States, and were enrolled through a virtual design. To assign participants to cohorts, the prospective study relied on clinical history that participants themselves reported in a screening survey and a study questionnaire. Recovered participants in ImmuneRACE Cohort 3 were defined as having two consecutive negative NP/OP PCR tests, clearance from a healthcare professional, or resolution of symptoms. Mobile phlebotomists in the prospective study collected whole blood, serum and a nasopharyngeal or oropharyngeal swab from every participant. Over a roughly two-month period, participants in the prospective study had the option of providing additional blood draws and questionnaires. Prospective study blood samples were shipped either frozen or at room temperature before DNA extraction.

TCRbeta CDR3 regions were amplified from genomic DNA by means of the immunoSEQ Assay, a bias-controlled multiplex PCR. In the original analysis: The number of nucleated cells in each sample was estimated from the amplification of reference gene primers within the assay. To quantify the absolute abundance of each unique TCRbeta CDR3 rearrangement, sequence reads were collapsed and filtered. For each sample, productive Simpson clonality was calculated as the square root of Simpson's diversity index over productive rearrangements. The table was pulled from immuneACCESS by TCRdb, which kept in-frame rearrangements only. Such tables lose some clones; where checked, under half of the loss comes from unresolved V genes, and the rest has no known cause. That table gives V, J and clone size, and the DNA gave D and trimming. In this sample the table shows some 300,000 clones, roughly nine tenths of which occur a single time. The ten largest make up just under 9.5% of the sample.

This receptor chain uses TRBV14 and TRBJ2-7; a weak D assignment points to TRBD2 (7 bases agree). The TCR was taken from a woman under 40 who had recovered from COVID-19. The sample taken for sequencing was PBMCs or T cells enriched from blood (not recorded which). The DNA sequence reads TGTGCCAGCAGCCAGGTCGGGGGGCCCTACGAGCAGTACTTC. Its translation reads: CASSQVGGPYEQYF. Outside the CDR3, residues come from the reference TRBV14 and TRBJ2-7 proteins, so the full variable domain is: EAGVTQFPSHSVIEKGQTVTLRCDPISGHDNLYWYRRVMGKEIKFLLHFVKESKQDESGMPNNRFLAERTGGTYSTLKVQPAELEDSGVYFCASSQVGGPYEQYFGPGTRLTVT.